This T cell receptor beta chain is from a study of blood T cell repertoires in COVID-19 (dated by TCRdb to the early 2020s). In terms of the full investigation: Samples from collaborators originated in the United States, Italy and Spain and spanned both the acute and convalescent phases of COVID-19. The prospective study material was composed of cDNA or gDNA derived from T cells, B-cell-depleted T cells, or PBMCs. Deeply sampled blood TCRbeta repertoires from subjects exposed to, actively infected with, or recovered from COVID-19 were included in the dataset. The repertoires were released in a freely available public database meant as a resource for research on the immune response to SARS-CoV-2. The samples were drawn from two sources: the first 160 participants of the ongoing ImmuneRACE study, and 1,000 to 1,500 subjects contributed by 6 global collaborators. A de-identified subject ID, COVID-19 status, age in years and sex were almost always included in the sample metadata. HLA class I and class II types, where available, came from metadata supplied by the sample provider rather than from assay-based typing.

The full study reports these points: The quantity of clinical and demographic metadata differed by source and by participant and was supplied without curation.

The CDR3 spans 14 residues, from the cysteine through the phenylalanine. The retained sequence is limited to the CDR3, 42 bases, with the frame set at the first base. Germline trimming: 0 bases from V, 2 bases from J; junction bases outside gene matches: 2. From the germline V gene, CDR1 is SGHRS and CDR2 is YFSETQ. TCRbeta CDR3 regions were amplified from genomic DNA by means of the immunoSEQ Assay, a bias-controlled multiplex PCR. The published analysis was carried out like this. The number of nucleated cells in each sample was estimated by amplification of reference gene primers within the assay. Sequence reads were collapsed and filtered to measure the absolute abundance of every unique TCRbeta CDR3 rearrangement. Productive Simpson clonality was computed per sample as the square root of Simpson's diversity index over productive rearrangements. The clones in this table, taken by TCRdb from immuneACCESS, are in-frame only. Not every clone is retained; where verified, under half of the shortfall comes from an unresolved V gene, and the cause of the rest is unknown. V and J calls and clone size come straight from that table; D and trimming were deduced from the DNA. The sample table contains about 320,000 clones; only one count was recorded for over 85% of them. The leading ten clones occupy around 10% of the sample.

In Seattle, one collaborating source enrolled patients while the infection was active and tracked those patients longitudinally over the course of disease. Whole blood was collected in K2EDTA tubes by collaborating institutions according to the institutions' own protocols. For TCRbeta analysis, collaborators shipped samples in one of three forms: frozen whole blood, isolated PBMCs, or DNA extracted from either of those sample types. For this clone: Which antigen it targets is not known. No base qualities exist here, and no much larger clone lies one base off it. Other DNA sequences in this specimen translate into the identical CDR3.

The V and J genes are TRBV5-1 and TRBJ2-7; 7 bases in between match TRBD1. Source material: peripheral blood. The receptor comes from a woman aged 25 to 39 with COVID-19, enrolled during active disease. The CDR3 amino acid sequence is: CASSLGTGTYEQYF. The DNA reads as follows: TGCGCCAGCAGCTTGGGGACAGGCACCTACGAGCAGTACTTC.